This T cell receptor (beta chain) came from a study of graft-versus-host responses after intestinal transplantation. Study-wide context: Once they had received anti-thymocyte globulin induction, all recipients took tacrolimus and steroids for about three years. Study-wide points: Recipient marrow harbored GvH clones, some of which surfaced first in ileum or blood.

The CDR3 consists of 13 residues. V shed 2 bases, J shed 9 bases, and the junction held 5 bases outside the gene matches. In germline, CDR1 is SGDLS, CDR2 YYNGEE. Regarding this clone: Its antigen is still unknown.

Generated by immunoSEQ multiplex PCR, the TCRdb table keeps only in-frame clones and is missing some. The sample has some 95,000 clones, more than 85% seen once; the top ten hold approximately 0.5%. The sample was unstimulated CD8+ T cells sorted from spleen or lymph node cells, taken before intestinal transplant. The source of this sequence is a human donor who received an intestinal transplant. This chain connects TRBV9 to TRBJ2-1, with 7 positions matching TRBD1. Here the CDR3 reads CASSVLTGAEQFF. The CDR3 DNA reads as TGTGCCAGCAGCGTTCTAACAGGGGCTGAGCAGTTCTTC.